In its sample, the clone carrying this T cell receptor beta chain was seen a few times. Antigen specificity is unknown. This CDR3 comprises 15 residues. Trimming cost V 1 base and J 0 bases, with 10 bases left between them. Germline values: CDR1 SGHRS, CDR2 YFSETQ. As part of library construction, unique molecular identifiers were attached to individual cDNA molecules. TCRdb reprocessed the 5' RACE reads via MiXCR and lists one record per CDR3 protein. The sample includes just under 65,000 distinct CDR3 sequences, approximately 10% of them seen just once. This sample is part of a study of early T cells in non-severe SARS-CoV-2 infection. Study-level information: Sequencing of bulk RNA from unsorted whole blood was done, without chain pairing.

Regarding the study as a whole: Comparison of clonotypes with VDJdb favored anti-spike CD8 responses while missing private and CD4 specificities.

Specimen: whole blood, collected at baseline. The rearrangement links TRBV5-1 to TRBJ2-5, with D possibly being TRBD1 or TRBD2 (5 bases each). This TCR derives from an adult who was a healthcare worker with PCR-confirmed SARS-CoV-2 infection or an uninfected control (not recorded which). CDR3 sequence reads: CASSLNGANQETQYF. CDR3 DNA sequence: TGCGCCAGCAGCTTGAACGGGGCAAACCAAGAGACCCAGTACTTC.